The 8 T cell receptor beta chains in this list originate from one sample, sequenced in a study of glioma-infiltrating T cells after dendritic cell vaccination. Generated by immunoSEQ multiplex PCR, the TCRdb table keeps only in-frame clones and is missing some. The sample carries about 82,000 clones, about 90% recorded once. Sample: blood, taken before dendritic cell vaccination. Every receptor here comes from a human donor with glioblastoma.

The V and J genes are TRBV5-1 and TRBJ2-2; possible D gene TRBD2, 5 bases. With 5 bases removed from V and 7 bases from J, the gap between germline ends came to 18 bases. CDR1 and CDR2 (germline): SGHRS, YFSETQ. The CDR3 is made up of 15 amino acids. This chain's CDR3 is CASSTSPRADGELFF. CDR3 DNA: TGCGCCAGCAGTACCTCCCCGCGGGCTGACGGGGAGCTGTTTTTT. The entire variable domain, with the rest obtained from reference TRBV5-1 and TRBJ2-2, is as follows: KAGVTQTPRYLIKTRGQQVTLSCSPISGHRSVSWYQQTPGQGLQFLFEYFSETQRNKGNFPGRFSGRQFSNSRSEMNVSTLELGDSALYLCASSTSPRADGELFFGEGSRLTVL.

In its sample, this clone was seen a few times. The chain recombines TRBV4-2 with TRBJ2-7; 9 nucleotides match TRBD2. J was trimmed by 5 bases and V by 0 bases; bases with no gene match: 8. The CDR3 loop spans 16 amino acids. Germline CDR1 LGHNA, CDR2 YNFKEQ. The CDR3 DNA reads TGTGCCAGCAGCCAAGATCGAGCGGGAGGCCCGGACGAGCAGTACTTC. It codes for CASSQDRAGGPDEQYF.

The chain has TRBV2 and TRBJ1-2, with 7 bases lining up with TRBD1. CDR1 and CDR2 (germline): SNHLY, FYNNEI. The CDR3 spans 13 residues. J was trimmed by 6 bases and V by 7 bases; bases with no gene match: 8. CDR3 nucleotides: TGTGCCAGCACCCCGGACAGGTTGAATGGCTACACCTTC. This sequence encodes CASTPDRLNGYTF.

This chain uses TRBV7-3 with TRBJ2-3; 10 bases match TRBD1. J was trimmed by 4 bases and V by 2 bases; bases with no gene match: 0. Germline-derived CDR1 and CDR2 are SGHTA and FQGTGA. The CDR3 is 14 residues long. CDR3 sequence reads: CASSLGTGADTQYF. For the CDR3, the DNA is TGTGCCAGCAGCTTAGGGACAGGGGCAGATACGCAGTATTTT.

The rearrangement links TRBV5-1 to TRBJ2-7, with 7 bases that match TRBD2. This CDR3 is 13 amino acids long. Losses at the gene ends were 2 bases for V and 3 bases for J; bases not matched to a gene: 2. Germline V gene sequence: CDR1 SGHRS, CDR2 YFSETQ. CDR3 coding DNA: TGCGCCAGCAGCTTAGGACTAGACTACGAGCAGTACTTC. This sequence encodes CASSLGLDYEQYF. Complete variable domain (other parts from reference TRBV5-1 and TRBJ2-7): KAGVTQTPRYLIKTRGQQVTLSCSPISGHRSVSWYQQTPGQGLQFLFEYFSETQRNKGNFPGRFSGRQFSNSRSEMNVSTLELGDSALYLCASSLGLDYEQYFGPGTRLTVT.

The chain combines TRBV7-8 with TRBJ2-7; 9 bases fit TRBD2. CDR1 SGHVS and CDR2 FQNEAQ come from the germline V gene. Losses at the gene ends were 2 bases for V and 1 base for J; bases not matched to a gene: 3. This CDR3 has 15 residues. The CDR3 protein is CASSLIAGESYEQYF. The CDR3 DNA sequence: TGTGCCAGCAGCTTAATAGCGGGGGAGTCCTACGAGCAGTACTTC.

The chain combines TRBV29-1 with TRBJ2-3, with 9 bases matching TRBD2. CDR1 and CDR2 from the germline V gene are SQVTM and ANQGSEA. The ends lost 1 base at V and 3 bases at J; junction bases unmatched: 8. The CDR3 spans 16 residues. The CDR3 nucleotides read TGCAGCGTTGAAGGCGGACTAGCGCAAGTTACAGATACGCAGTATTTT. Protein product: CSVEGGLAQVTDTQYF.

As for this clone: Other DNA sequences from this sample encode an identical CDR3 as well. V gene TRBV5-1 combines with J gene TRBJ1-4; D not resolved. The V gene lost 3 bases and the J gene lost 5 bases, with 11 bases spanning the gap. The CDR3 runs 14 residues. Looked up from germline, CDR1 is SGHRS and CDR2 is YFSETQ. The DNA of the CDR3 is TGCGCCAGCAGCTCGTCCGGGTTAAATGAAAAACTGTTTTTT. Amino acid sequence: CASSSSGLNEKLFF.